This T cell receptor (beta chain) was recorded in a study of shared clonotypes between healthy human individuals. Sequencing used immunoSEQ multiplex PCR; TCRdb keeps in-frame clones, though not all of them. The data contain roughly 2.1 million clones, roughly 91% of them singletons. About this clone itself: The target antigen is unknown.

Naive CD8 cells, CD45RO-negative and positively selected for CCR7, excluded terminally differentiated effector memory CD45RA+ cells. Those who donated were healthy HIV-negative adults, with no recent acute infections or vaccinations reported. Study-wide results and caveats: Among donors, sharing of clonotypes was expected to be affected by sequencing depth. Some naive CD4 clonotypes, roughly 4.7%, turned up in common across several donors. Against clonotypes common to all four donors, non-shared ones had lower generation probabilities.

This receptor was taken from a man aged 18 to 29 in good health. Some clones in this sample may be carry-over from other donors' samples. The sample was naive CD8+ T cells from PBMCs.

CDR3 loop: CASSLGRRNTEAFF. CDR3 nucleotides: TGTGCCAGCAGCCTGGGACGGAGGAACACTGAAGCTTTCTTT. The chain joins TRBV5-6 to TRBJ1-1, with D possibly matching TRBD1 (5 bases). V was trimmed by 4 bases and J by 1 base, leaving 11 bases between them. Per the germline V gene, CDR1 is SGHDT and CDR2 is YYEEEE. This CDR3 spans 14 amino acids.